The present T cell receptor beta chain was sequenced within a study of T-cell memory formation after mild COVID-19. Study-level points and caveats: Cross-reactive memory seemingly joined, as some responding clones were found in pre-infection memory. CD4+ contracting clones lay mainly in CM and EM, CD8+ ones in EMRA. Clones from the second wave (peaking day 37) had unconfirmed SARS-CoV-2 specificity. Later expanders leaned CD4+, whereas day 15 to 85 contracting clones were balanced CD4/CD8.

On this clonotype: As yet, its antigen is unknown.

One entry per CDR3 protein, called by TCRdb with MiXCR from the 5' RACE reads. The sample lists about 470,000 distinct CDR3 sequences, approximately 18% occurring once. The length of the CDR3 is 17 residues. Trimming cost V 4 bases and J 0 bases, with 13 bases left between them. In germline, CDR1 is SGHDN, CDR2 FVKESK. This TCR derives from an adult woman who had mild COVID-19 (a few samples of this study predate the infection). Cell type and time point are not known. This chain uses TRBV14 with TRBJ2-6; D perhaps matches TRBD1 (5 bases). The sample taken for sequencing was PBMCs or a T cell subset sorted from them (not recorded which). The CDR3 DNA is TGTGCCAGCAGCCTCTGGACACACATCTCTGGGGCCAACGTCCTGACTTTC. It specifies CASSLWTHISGANVLTF.